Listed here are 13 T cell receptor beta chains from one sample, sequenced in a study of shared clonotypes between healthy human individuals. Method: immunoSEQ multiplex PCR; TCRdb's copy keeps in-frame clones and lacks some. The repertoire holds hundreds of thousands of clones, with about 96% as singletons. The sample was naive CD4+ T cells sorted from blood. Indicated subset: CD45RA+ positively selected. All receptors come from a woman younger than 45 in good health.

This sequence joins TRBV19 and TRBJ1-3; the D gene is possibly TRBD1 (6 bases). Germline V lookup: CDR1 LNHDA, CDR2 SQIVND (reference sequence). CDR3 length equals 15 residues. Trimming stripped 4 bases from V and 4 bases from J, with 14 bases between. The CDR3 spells CASSTSGTRGNTIYF. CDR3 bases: TGTGCCAGTAGTACCTCCGGGACACGAGGAAACACCATATATTTT.

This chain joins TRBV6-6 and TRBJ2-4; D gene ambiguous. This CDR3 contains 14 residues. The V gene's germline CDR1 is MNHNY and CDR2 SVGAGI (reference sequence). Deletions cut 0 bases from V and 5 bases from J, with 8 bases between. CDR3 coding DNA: TGTGCCAGCAGTTACTCCGGGCGCCAAAACATTCAGTACTTC. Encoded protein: CASSYSGRQNIQYF.

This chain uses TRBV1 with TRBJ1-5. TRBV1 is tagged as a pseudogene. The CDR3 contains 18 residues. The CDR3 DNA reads TGCACCAGCAGCCACCTGAGACCTAATGAACGACTAGGGCAGCCCCAGCATTTT. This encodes CTSSHLRPNERLGQPQHF.

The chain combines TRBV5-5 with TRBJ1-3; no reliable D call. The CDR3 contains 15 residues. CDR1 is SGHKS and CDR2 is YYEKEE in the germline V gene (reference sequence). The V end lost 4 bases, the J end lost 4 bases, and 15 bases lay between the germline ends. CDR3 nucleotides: TGTGCCAGCAGCACCTTTTCGTGGACGGGAAACACCATATATTTT. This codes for CASSTFSWTGNTIYF.

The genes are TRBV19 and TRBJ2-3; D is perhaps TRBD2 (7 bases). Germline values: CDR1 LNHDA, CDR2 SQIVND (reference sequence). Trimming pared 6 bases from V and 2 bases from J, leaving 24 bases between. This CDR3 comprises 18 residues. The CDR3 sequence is CASSPYPSWGGATDTQYF. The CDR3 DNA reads TGTGCCAGTAGCCCCTATCCAAGCTGGGGGGGGGCCACAGATACGCAGTATTTT.

This CDR3 reads CASSEGLLSSYEQYF. The DNA for the CDR3 is TGTGCCAGCAGCGAGGGACTGCTAAGCTCCTACGAGCAGTACTTC. The chain employs TRBV4-2 and TRBJ2-7, with D possibly being TRBD2 (6 bases). This CDR3 comprises 15 residues. Germline V CDR1 and CDR2: LGHNA, YNFKEQ. V was shortened by 5 bases and J by 0 bases, with 14 bases between the two germline ends.

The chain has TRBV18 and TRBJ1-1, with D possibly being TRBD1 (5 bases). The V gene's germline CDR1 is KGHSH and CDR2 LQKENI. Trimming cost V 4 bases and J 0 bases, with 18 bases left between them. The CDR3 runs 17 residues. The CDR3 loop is CASSHNNRGDLNTEAFF. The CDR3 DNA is TGTGCCAGCTCACACAACAATCGGGGGGATTTGAACACTGAAGCTTTCTTT. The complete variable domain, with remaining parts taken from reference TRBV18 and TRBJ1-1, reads NAGVMQNPRHLVRRRGQEARLRCSPMKGHSHVYWYRQLPEEGLKFMVYLQKENIIDESGMPKERFSAEFPKEGPSILRIQQVVRGDSAAYFCASSHNNRGDLNTEAFFGQGTRLTVV.

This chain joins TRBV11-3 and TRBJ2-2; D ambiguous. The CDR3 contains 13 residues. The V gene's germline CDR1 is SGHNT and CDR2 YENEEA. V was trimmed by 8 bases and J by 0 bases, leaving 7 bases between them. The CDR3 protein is CASSPTNTGELFF. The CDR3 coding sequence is TGTGCCAGCTCTCCGACGAACACCGGGGAGCTGTTTTTT.

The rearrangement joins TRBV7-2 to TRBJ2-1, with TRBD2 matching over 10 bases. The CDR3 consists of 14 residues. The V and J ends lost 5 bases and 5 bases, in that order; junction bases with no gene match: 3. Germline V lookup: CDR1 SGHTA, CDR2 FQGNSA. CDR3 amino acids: CASSKGLANNEQFF. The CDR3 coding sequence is TGTGCCAGCAGCAAGGGACTAGCGAACAATGAGCAGTTCTTC. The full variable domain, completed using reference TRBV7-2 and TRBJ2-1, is GAGVSQSPSNKVTEKGKDVELRCDPISGHTALYWYRQSLGQGLEFLIYFQGNSAPDKSGLPSDRFSAERTGGSVSTLTIQRTQQEDSAVYLCASSKGLANNEQFFGPGTRLTVL.

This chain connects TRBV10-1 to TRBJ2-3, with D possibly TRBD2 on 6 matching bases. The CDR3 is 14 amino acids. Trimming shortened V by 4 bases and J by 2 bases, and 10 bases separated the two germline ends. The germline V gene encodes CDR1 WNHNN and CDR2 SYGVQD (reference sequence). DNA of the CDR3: TGCGCCAGCAGTGTAGGAGGGTTCACAGATACGCAGTATTTT. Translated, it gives CASSVGGFTDTQYF.

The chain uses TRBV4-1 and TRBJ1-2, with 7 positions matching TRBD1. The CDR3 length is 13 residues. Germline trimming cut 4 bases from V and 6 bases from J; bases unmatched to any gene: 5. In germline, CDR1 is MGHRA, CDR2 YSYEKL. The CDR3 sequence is CASSPPRGDGYTF. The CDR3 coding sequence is TGCGCCAGCAGCCCGCCCAGGGGGGATGGCTACACCTTC.

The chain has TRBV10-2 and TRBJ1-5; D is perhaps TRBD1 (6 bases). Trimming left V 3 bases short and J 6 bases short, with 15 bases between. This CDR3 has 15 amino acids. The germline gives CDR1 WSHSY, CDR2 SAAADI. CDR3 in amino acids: CASSEYLGASQPQHF. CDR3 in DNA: TGCGCCAGCAGTGAATATTTGGGGGCAAGTCAGCCCCAGCATTTT.

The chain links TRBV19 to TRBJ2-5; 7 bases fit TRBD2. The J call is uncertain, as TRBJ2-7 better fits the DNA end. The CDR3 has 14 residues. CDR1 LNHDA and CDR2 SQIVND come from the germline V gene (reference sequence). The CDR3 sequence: CASSSREGRYEQYF. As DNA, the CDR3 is TGTGCCAGTAGTTCTAGGGAGGGCCGTTACGAGCAGTACTTC.